The following is a T cell receptor (beta chain) sequence with its context. It lacks a known antigen. There are no base qualities to consult, and no much larger clone falls within one base. The CDR3 regions of human TCRbeta chains were analyzed by immunosequencing. The authors' pipeline ran thus. TCRs in the repertoires were matched against a reference library of SARS-CoV-2-specific TCRs that had been generated with the MIRA antigen-specificity platform. Breadth meant the fraction of unique TCRs that were SARS-CoV-2-associated, whereas depth meant the fraction of total T cells that were SARS-CoV-2-associated. Using the MIRA data, every spike-specific TCR was mapped to the spike region that the TCR reacted to and assigned to either a CD4 or a CD8 class. Log10-transformed breadth and depth values were compared by one-way ANOVA with Sidak's multiple comparisons tests. TCRdb carries this immuneACCESS record with in-frame sequences only. Its versions omit some clonotypes, under half of them owing to an unresolved V gene in the studies checked, with the rest unexplained. That table supplies the V and J calls and clone size; D and trimming were determined from the DNA. The sample table holds about 82,000 clones, of which 80% to 95% were seen once. Roughly 3.1% of the sample rests with the top ten.

The CDR3, cysteine through phenylalanine, is 18 amino acids long. The sequence is cut down to CDR3 DNA, 54 bases in frame from base 1. The germline V gene (reference sequence) supplies CDR1 LNHDA and CDR2 SQIVND. Relative to germline, V is missing 5 bases and J is missing 0 bases, with 7 bases of the junction outside any gene match. This specimen comes from a study of T cell responses to AZD1222 COVID-19 vaccine (dated by TCRdb to about 2021). With regard to the full study: A total of 233 trial participants underwent TCR sequencing, of whom 207 received two doses of AZD1222 and some 25 received two doses of the MenACWY control vaccine. Trial participants were enrolled into age subgroups of 18-55, 56-69 and 70-plus years, which contained about 160, 30 and 59 TCR-sequenced participants, respectively. Study-wide findings and limitations: Most participants were white British and females outnumbered males, and the authors suggested that clonal diversity may have been underestimated. Epitopes outside the regions mutated in the B.1.351 and B.1.1.7 variants were reportedly recognized by nearly half of the unique spike-specific TCRs. The whole spike protein was spanned by vaccine-associated CD4 TCRs, and dominant responses were seen in regions 160-218 and 743-854. Conclusions about previously exposed vaccinees were limited because only six AZD1222 recipients were SARS-CoV-2 seropositive at baseline. Because no samples from the day 14 peak response were available, repertoires could be characterized only after the peak T cell response. A significant rise in spike-specific TCR breadth and depth was observed after two AZD1222 doses relative to day 0 and relative to MenACWY recipients. The 56-69-year group was small, and its depth increase did not reach significance, likely because of low power.

The time point tag for this specimen amounts to: about 28 days (+/-7) after the second vaccine dose. AZD1222 recipients given second doses at about 4 weeks or at about 12 weeks were pooled, since spike-specific TCR depth and breadth were not found to differ between the two schedules. Vaccinee samples came from UK trials COV001 and COV002, including a single-blind randomized controlled phase 2/3 trial of AZD1222 (ChAdOx1 nCoV-19) in healthy adults. For TCRbeta chain sequencing, PBMC samples from trial participants were taken at day 0 and at day 28 after the second dose. The sequence was collected from an adult who received the AZD1222 COVID-19 vaccine. The specimen was peripheral blood, collected 28 days after the second AZD1222 dose. This chain joins TRBV19 to TRBJ2-2; 12 central nucleotides agree with TRBD2. The nucleotide sequence is given as TGTGCCAGTAGTGCCCCGGGACTAGCGGGTTCGAACACCGGGGAGCTGTTTTTT. It translates to CASSAPGLAGSNTGELFF.